These 14 T cell receptor beta chains came from one sample sequenced in a study of control samples from healthy donors and cancer patients. Libraries were prepared by immunoSEQ multiplex PCR; TCRdb keeps only in-frame clonotypes and omits some of them. Of over 120,000 clones in the sample, around 92% were seen once. Source material: blood. Every receptor here comes from a man under 40 in good health.

The chain carries TRBV12-3 or TRBV12-4 and TRBJ1-1; 7 bases fit TRBD1. V trimming: 4 bases; J trimming: 5 bases; junction bases outside the gene matches: 4. This CDR3 contains 13 residues. CDR3 loop: CASSSGQATEAFF. CDR3 DNA sequence: TGTGCCAGCAGTTCCGGACAGGCTACTGAAGCTTTCTTT.

The chain uses TRBV28 and TRBJ1-2; D remains ambiguous. Germline CDR1 reads MDHEN; CDR2 reads SYDVKM. This CDR3 contains 15 residues. The V end was cut by 3 bases, the J end by 3 bases, with 14 bases between. CDR3 DNA sequence: TGTGCCAGCAGTTTTCCCCGGGGATCGGACTATGGCTACACCTTC. This codes for CASSFPRGSDYGYTF.

This clone was counted a single time. This rearrangement joins TRBV10-3 to TRBJ1-1; TRBD1 matches at 7 bases. This CDR3 comprises 14 residues. The germline V gene has CDR1 ENHRY and CDR2 SYGVKD. The V and J ends lost 5 bases and 0 bases, in that order; junction bases with no gene match: 3. CDR3 residues: CAISRDSMNTEAFF. The CDR3 nucleotides read TGTGCCATCAGTCGGGACAGCATGAACACTGAAGCTTTCTTT.

The chain couples TRBV19 to TRBJ1-6, with 9 bases fitting TRBD1. The V segment lost 4 bases and the J segment 0 bases; nucleotides outside the gene matches: 7. Germline lookup yields CDR1 LNHDA and CDR2 SQIVND (reference sequence). This CDR3 has 18 residues. The DNA of the CDR3 is TGTGCCAGTAGTAGGACAGGGGCTGAAGGCTCCTATAATTCACCCCTCCACTTT. It is translated as CASSRTGAEGSYNSPLHF.

This clone was seen once. The J gene is TRBJ2-3, the V gene TRBV30, with 8 bases that match TRBD2. This CDR3 comprises 16 residues. Germline CDR1 and CDR2: GTSNPN and SVGIG (reference sequence). The V segment lost 7 bases and the J segment 0 bases; nucleotides outside the gene matches: 12. CDR3 region: CASSRASGPSTDTQYF. The CDR3 DNA reads as TGTGCCTCGTCACGCGCTAGCGGGCCTAGCACAGATACGCAGTATTTT.

Note on this clone: A read error may account for a junction end that differs from germline. Different DNA sequences within this sample yield the same CDR3. The J gene is TRBJ2-7, the V gene TRBV3-1 (or the pseudogene TRBV3-2); TRBD1 agrees at 7 bases. The CDR3 contains 15 residues. Germline V lookup: CDR1 LGHDT, CDR2 YNNKEL (reference sequence). CDR3 coding DNA: TGCGCCAGCAGCCAAAGTGTGACAGGGCCCTACGAGCAGTACTTC. It encodes CASSQSVTGPYEQYF.

J is TRBJ1-5 and V is TRBV19; tentatively, D is TRBD1 (6 bases). The CDR3 totals 14 residues. Trimming took 3 bases from V and 3 from J, leaving 9 bases between them. CDR1 is LNHDA, CDR2 SQIVND, per germline (reference sequence). The CDR3 DNA is TGTGCCAGTAGTATTGGACAGCCCAATCAGCCCCAGCATTTT. Encoded protein: CASSIGQPNQPQHF.

The rearrangement uses TRBV10-3 and TRBJ2-1; 7 bases are a match to TRBD2. The CDR3 consists of 14 residues. The V gene's germline CDR1 is ENHRY and CDR2 SYGVKD. V dropped 6 bases and J dropped 4; count of bases not matched to a gene: 6. This chain's CDR3 is CAIRAGDGYNEQFF. The CDR3 DNA reads TGTGCCATCAGGGCGGGGGACGGGTACAATGAGCAGTTCTTC.

This clone has just one count. The chain is built from TRBV6-2 or TRBV6-3 and TRBJ1-5; 8 bases are shared with TRBD1. From germline, CDR1 is MNHEY and CDR2 SVGEGT. This CDR3 is 18 amino acids long. V shed 5 bases and J 2 bases; nucleotides not matched to a gene: 14. CDR3 region: CASSPRTGTPSRNQPQHF. The CDR3 bases are TGTGCCAGCAGTCCCCGGACAGGGACCCCCTCTCGCAATCAGCCCCAGCATTTT.

V is TRBV15 and J is TRBJ1-2; TRBD1 matches 9 bases. CDR3 length: 13 amino acids. CDR1 is LNHNV and CDR2 is YYDKDF in the germline V gene (reference sequence). V lost 9 bases, J lost 5 bases, and 7 bases stayed unmatched. The CDR3 nucleotides read TGTGCCACAATTTCACAGGGGGCGTATGGCTACACCTTC. Residues: CATISQGAYGYTF. Using reference TRBV15 and TRBJ1-2 for the parts outside the CDR3, the full variable domain is DAMVIQNPRYQVTQFGKPVTLSCSQTLNHNVMYWYQQKSSQAPKLLFHYYDKDFNNEADTPDNFQSRRPNTSFCFLDIRSPGLGDTAMYLCATISQGAYGYTFGSGTRLTVV.

The V call is TRBV19, the J call TRBJ1-2, with D possibly being TRBD1 (5 bases). Per the germline V gene, CDR1 is LNHDA and CDR2 is SQIVND (reference sequence). The CDR3 runs to 12 residues. V lost 9 bases, J lost 0 bases, and 8 bases lay in between. DNA for the CDR3: TGTGCCAGCCAGGGAGCTAACTATGGCTACACCTTC. This codes for CASQGANYGYTF. The full variable domain, in which reference TRBV19 and TRBJ1-2 provide the parts outside the CDR3, is DGGITQSPKYLFRKEGQNVTLSCEQNLNHDAMYWYRQDPGQGLRLIYYSQIVNDFQKGDIAEGYSVSREKKESFPLTVTSAQKNPTAFYLCASQGANYGYTFGSGTRLTVV.

The CDR3 DNA reads TGTGCCAGCGGGGGGCTAGCGGGGCGGGATACGCAGTATTTT. Its protein product is CASGGLAGRDTQYF. The J gene is TRBJ2-3, the V gene TRBV27; 9 nucleotides line up with TRBD2. This CDR3 spans 14 amino acids. The junction had 9 bases not matched to a gene; V was cut back by 8 bases and J by 6 bases. Germline V gene lookup returns CDR1 MNHEY and CDR2 SMNVEV (reference sequence).

This chain connects TRBV9 to TRBJ1-2, with 8 bases lining up with TRBD1. The CDR3 consists of 15 residues. Germline loops: CDR1 SGDLS, CDR2 YYNGEE. V lost 3 bases, J lost 5 bases, and 9 bases stayed unmatched. CDR3 DNA: TGTGCCAGCAGCGCCGGTCAGGGGGCAATTTATGGCTACACCTTC. Amino acid sequence: CASSAGQGAIYGYTF.

The rearrangement joins TRBV3-1 (or the pseudogene TRBV3-2) to TRBJ2-3; 10 bases agree with TRBD2. Losses at the gene ends were 2 bases for V and 1 base for J; bases not matched to a gene: 3. CDR3 length: 16 amino acids. CDR1 LGHDT and CDR2 YNNKEL come from the germline V gene (reference sequence). CDR3: CASSQPGTSGTDTQYF. CDR3 coding DNA: TGTGCCAGCAGCCAACCCGGGACTAGCGGCACAGATACGCAGTATTTT.